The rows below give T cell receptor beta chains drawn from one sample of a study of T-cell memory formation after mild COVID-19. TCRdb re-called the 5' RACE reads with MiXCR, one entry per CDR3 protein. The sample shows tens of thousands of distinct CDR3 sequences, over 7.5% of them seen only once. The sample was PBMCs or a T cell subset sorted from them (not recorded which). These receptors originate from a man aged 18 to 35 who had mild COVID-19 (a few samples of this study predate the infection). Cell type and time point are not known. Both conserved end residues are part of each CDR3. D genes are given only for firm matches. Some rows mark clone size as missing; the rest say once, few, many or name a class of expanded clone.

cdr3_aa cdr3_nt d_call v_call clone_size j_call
CASSLAGTDYTGELFF TGCGCCAGCAGCTTGGCCGGGACAGACTACACCGGGGAGCTGTTTTTT TRBD1 TRBV5-1 few TRBJ2-2
CASSPRGHIQYF TGTGCCAGCAGCCCCCGCGGTCACATTCAGTACTTC . TRBV3-1 few TRBJ2-4
CASSPRSGGSGYTF TGCGCCAGCAGCCCTCGGTCAGGGGGCTCTGGCTACACCTTC TRBD1 TRBV5-1 . TRBJ1-2
CASRQTSGLAYEQYF TGTGCCAGCAGACAAACTAGCGGGCTAGCCTACGAGCAGTACTTC TRBD2 TRBV6-2/TRBV6-3 . TRBJ2-7
CASSLITARETQYF TGTGCCAGCAGTTTAATCACGGCACGAGAGACCCAGTACTTC . TRBV28 few TRBJ2-5
CSVTGGADGYTF TGCAGCGTTACAGGGGGCGCGGATGGCTACACCTTC TRBD1 TRBV29-1 few TRBJ1-2
CSVDRQGEGEQYF TGCAGCGTTGACCGGCAGGGGGAGGGTGAGCAGTACTTC . TRBV29-1 many TRBJ2-7
CASSPSEAGGYTEAFF TGTGCCAGCAGCCCCTCCGAGGCAGGGGGCTACACTGAAGCTTTCTTT TRBD1 TRBV3-1 few TRBJ1-1
CASKGENTGELFF TGCGCCAGCAAGGGTGAGAACACCGGGGAGCTGTTTTTT . TRBV10-1 few TRBJ2-2
CATSTQIRGGLETQYF TGTGCCACCAGCACACAGATTAGGGGAGGACTCGAGACCCAGTACTTC . TRBV15 . TRBJ2-5
CASSLGLGVADTQYF TGTGCCAGCAGCTTAGGTCTGGGGGTGGCAGATACGCAGTATTTT . TRBV7-6 many TRBJ2-3
CASSPRLFSYEQYF TGCGCCAGCAGCCCGCGACTGTTCTCCTACGAGCAGTACTTC . TRBV4-1 . TRBJ2-7
CASSQRGAPDNEQFF TGTGCCAGCAGCCAGCGGGGGGCCCCGGACAATGAGCAGTTCTTC TRBD2 TRBV3-1 few TRBJ2-1
CASSLHQAGPTDTQYF TGTGCCAGCAGCTTACACCAGGCGGGGCCCACAGATACGCAGTATTTT . TRBV11-3 . TRBJ2-3
CASRLTRAQDTQYF TGTGCCAGCAGGCTGACAAGGGCCCAAGATACGCAGTATTTT . TRBV28 many TRBJ2-3
CASRVGLAGDEQFF TGCGCCAGCAGGGTAGGACTAGCGGGTGATGAGCAGTTCTTC TRBD2 TRBV5-1 many TRBJ2-1
CASSLARTGRKETQYF TGTGCCAGCAGCTTAGCGCGGACAGGGAGAAAAGAGACCCAGTACTTC TRBD1 TRBV11-2 few TRBJ2-5
CASSYPPQELFF TGTGCCAGCAGCTACCCCCCTCAGGAGCTGTTTTTT . TRBV11-2 . TRBJ2-2
CASSFSASGAETQYF TGCGCCAGCAGCTTCAGTGCTAGCGGGGCGGAGACCCAGTACTTC TRBD2 TRBV5-1 medium-sized TRBJ2-5
CASSYPGETQYF TGTGCCAGCAGTTACCCCGGAGAGACCCAGTACTTC . TRBV6-2/TRBV6-3 once TRBJ2-5
CASSWNNEQFF TGTGCCAGCAGTTGGAACAATGAGCAGTTCTTC . TRBV6-6 . TRBJ2-1
CASSFPPVDTQYF TGTGCCAGCAGCTTCCCACCGGTGGATACGCAGTATTTT . TRBV5-8 . TRBJ2-3
CASSLVPRDTQYF TGCGCCAGCAGCTTGGTCCCCCGGGATACGCAGTATTTT . TRBV5-1 many TRBJ2-3
CASSQDVRGAWETQYF TGCGCCAGCAGCCAAGATGTCCGGGGGGCATGGGAGACCCAGTACTTC . TRBV4-1 . TRBJ2-5
CASEGQGYEQYF TGTGCCAGTGAGGGACAGGGGTACGAGCAGTACTTC TRBD1 TRBV28 . TRBJ2-7
CAWSRGFEQYF TGTGCCTGGAGCCGGGGTTTCGAGCAGTACTTC . TRBV30 many TRBJ2-7
CASSLRGTGNIQYF TGTGCCAGCAGCTTAAGGGGGACAGGAAACATTCAGTACTTC TRBD1 TRBV7-2 many TRBJ2-4
CASSIGGGAYREQFF TGTGCCAGTAGTATAGGCGGGGGGGCATACCGTGAGCAGTTCTTC TRBD2 TRBV19 few TRBJ2-1
CASSRKGGALNTDTQYF TGCGCCAGCAGCCGGAAAGGGGGGGCGCTTAACACAGATACGCAGTATTTT . TRBV4-3 few TRBJ2-3
CASSTIPRRRQGGNTGELFF TGTGCCAGCAGCACCATTCCCCGTAGACGACAGGGGGGCAACACCGGGGAGCTGTTTTTT TRBD1 TRBV11-2 few TRBJ2-2
CASSQAIRGSSYEQYF TGCGCCAGCAGCCAAGCCATCCGGGGGAGCTCCTACGAGCAGTACTTC . TRBV4-3 few TRBJ2-7
CASSQAPSSGAGDTQYF TGTGCCAGCAGCCAAGCGCCTTCGAGCGGGGCCGGAGATACGCAGTATTTT TRBD2 TRBV4-2 few TRBJ2-3
CSADGRLEDYTF TGCAGTGCCGACGGACGGCTGGAGGACTACACCTTC . TRBV20-1 . TRBJ1-2
CASSQSPSRSETQYF TGCGCCAGCAGCCAAAGCCCCTCGAGGTCGGAGACCCAGTACTTC . TRBV4-3 . TRBJ2-5
CSARDEGISHEQYF TGCAGTGCTAGAGACGAGGGAATCTCCCACGAGCAGTACTTC . TRBV20-1 few TRBJ2-7
CASSGGGPADGNTIYF TGTGCCAGCAGCGGGGGGGGGCCCGCGGATGGAAACACCATATATTTT . TRBV5-4 . TRBJ1-3
CASSFGDGETQYF TGTGCCAGCAGCTTCGGGGATGGAGAGACCCAGTACTTC . TRBV5-6 few TRBJ2-5
CASSRYRGLGYQETQYF TGTGCCAGCAGCCGATACAGGGGTCTCGGGTACCAAGAGACCCAGTACTTC TRBD1 TRBV6-5 many TRBJ2-5
CASSPLAGLGDTQYF TGTGCCAGCAGCCCCCTGGCCGGACTTGGAGATACGCAGTATTTT . TRBV9 few TRBJ2-3
CASREGGGASPLHF TGTGCCAGCAGGGAGGGCGGGGGCGCCTCACCCCTCCACTTT . TRBV28 . TRBJ1-6
CASSLGGDAKNIQYF TGTGCCAGCAGTCTTGGGGGTGATGCCAAAAACATTCAGTACTTC . TRBV12-3/TRBV12-4 few TRBJ2-4
CASSFTGGGGAGNSPLHF TGCGCCAGCAGCTTTACCGGTGGAGGGGGCGCGGGGAATTCACCCCTCCACTTT TRBD1 TRBV5-1 . TRBJ1-6
CASSLGLACFF TGTGCCAGTAGTTTAGGACTAGCCTGCTTCTTC TRBD2 TRBV19 . TRBJ2-1
CASSPGGRGILFHTEAFF TGTGCCAGCAGTCCTGGGGGGAGGGGGATCCTCTTCCACACTGAAGCTTTCTTT . TRBV27 . TRBJ1-1
CASSSHSGYTEAFF TGTGCCAGCAGTTCCCACAGCGGTTACACTGAAGCTTTCTTT . TRBV12-3/TRBV12-4 . TRBJ1-1
CSALRAPQETQYF TGCAGTGCTCTTCGAGCCCCCCAAGAGACCCAGTACTTC . TRBV20-1 few TRBJ2-5
CASSAQVSYNEQFF TGCGCCAGCAGTGCCCAGGTCTCCTACAATGAGCAGTTCTTC . TRBV10-1 . TRBJ2-1
CASTDWVGAKNIQYF TGTGCCAGCACCGATTGGGTCGGAGCCAAAAACATTCAGTACTTC . TRBV6-6 . TRBJ2-4
CASSPPEGYNEQFF TGTGCCAGCAGCCCGCCGGAGGGGTACAATGAGCAGTTCTTC . TRBV7-2 many TRBJ2-1
CASRQGGGEQFF TGTGCCAGCAGGCAGGGTGGCGGTGAGCAGTTCTTC . TRBV6-2/TRBV6-3 . TRBJ2-1
CASRPGQGVDTQYF TGTGCCAGTCGCCCGGGACAGGGAGTAGATACGCAGTATTTT TRBD1 TRBV12-3/TRBV12-4 . TRBJ2-3